This T cell receptor beta chain was captured by sequencing in a study of T cell responses to AZD1222 COVID-19 vaccine. Germline trimming cut 5 bases from V and 4 bases from J; bases unmatched to any gene: 15. The CDR3 is 17 residues long. CDR1 and CDR2 from the germline V gene are SEHNR and FQNEAQ (reference sequence). TCRdb keeps only in-frame clones here, not all; method: immunoSEQ multiplex PCR. The sample holds 140,000 to 150,000 clones, more than 85% seen once. Study-level results: The study sampled repertoires only after the peak T cell response. There were mostly white British donors and more females than males, and clonal diversity was possibly underestimated. Nearly half of spike-specific TCRs reportedly target variant regions that are unmutated in the B.1.351 and B.1.1.7 variants.

As for this clone: Its antigen remains unknown.

The J gene is TRBJ2-7, the V gene TRBV7-9; 9 bases line up with TRBD2. The sequence was collected from an adult in good health. The source material was peripheral blood, sampled on day 0 of AZD1222 vaccination. The CDR3 loop is CASSPSLFAGGTYEQYF. In DNA, the CDR3 is TGTGCCAGCAGCCCGAGCTTATTCGCGGGAGGGACGTACGAGCAGTACTTC.